The 22 T cell receptor beta chains in this list originate from one sample, sequenced in a study of blood T cell repertoires in COVID-19. The data were produced by immunoSEQ multiplex PCR, yet TCRdb's version contains in-frame clones alone and is incomplete. The data contain almost 200,000 clones, 86% of them singletons. Specimen: peripheral blood. These receptors were collected from a woman aged 70-85 years with acute or convalescent COVID-19.

The chain is built from TRBV11-2 and TRBJ1-4, with D tentatively TRBD1 (5 bases). Per the germline V gene, CDR1 is SGHAT and CDR2 is FQNNGV. The CDR3 length is 16 residues. V gave up 6 bases and J gave up 0 bases, with 14 bases separating them. The CDR3 bases are TGTGCCAGCAGTTATGGGACTGCAGCAACTAATGAAAAACTGTTTTTT. The encoded protein is CASSYGTAATNEKLFF.

This chain uses TRBV6-5 with TRBJ1-2; the D gene is possibly TRBD1 (6 bases). Looked up from germline, CDR1 is MNHEY and CDR2 is SVGAGI. The ends were cut back, 7 bases at V and 8 bases at J, with 11 bases in the middle. CDR3 size: 11 residues. CDR3 loop: CASTPGVGYTF. The CDR3, as DNA: TGTGCCAGCACCCCAGGGGTCGGCTACACCTTC.

This chain uses TRBV11-2 with TRBJ2-5, with D tentatively TRBD2 (5 bases). Germline V CDR1 and CDR2: SGHAT, FQNNGV. This CDR3 comprises 13 residues. The ends were cut back, 1 base at V and 13 bases at J, with 16 bases in the middle. The CDR3 DNA reads as TGTGCCAGCAGCTTAGCTAGCACCGCGGTGGTGTACTTC. Translation gives CASSLASTAVVYF.

The rearrangement joins TRBV2 to TRBJ2-1; D is unclear. The V gene's germline CDR1 is SNHLY and CDR2 FYNNEI. This CDR3 spans 15 amino acids. The ends were cut back, 4 bases at V and 0 bases at J, with 10 bases in the middle. CDR3 nucleotides: TGTGCCAGCAGTGTCGGTTTTAGCTCCTACAATGAGCAGTTCTTC. As protein: CASSVGFSSYNEQFF.

V usage is TRBV7-2 and J usage is TRBJ1-1; D remains unclear. CDR1 SGHTA and CDR2 FQGNSA come from the germline V gene. The CDR3 length is 13 residues. Trimming pared 5 bases from V and 4 bases from J, leaving 11 bases between. The CDR3 nucleotides are TGTGCCAGCAGCGCCACGGGAGGCACTGAAGCTTTCTTT. Residues: CASSATGGTEAFF.

The chain links TRBV10-3 to TRBJ2-5; perhaps TRBD2 as D (5 bases). V lost 5 bases to trimming and J lost 1 base, with 8 bases between them. Germline loops: CDR1 ENHRY, CDR2 SYGVKD. This CDR3 contains 13 residues. The CDR3 DNA reads TGTGCCATCAGTCGGGAACGCCAAGAGACCCAGTACTTC. The encoded protein is CAISRERQETQYF.

The chain has TRBV5-1 and TRBJ2-3, with D possibly being TRBD2 (6 bases). V lost 10 bases and J lost 4, with 19 bases in between. The CDR3 spans 14 residues. Germline CDR1 and CDR2: SGHRS and YFSETQ. The CDR3 bases are TGCGCCTCTTCGCCACCGGGAGTATCAGATACGCAGTATTTT. This translates into CASSPPGVSDTQYF.

Points on this clone: The same CDR3 also results from other DNA sequences found in this sample. The gene calls are TRBV11-2 and TRBJ1-3, with TRBD1 identical over 7 bases. The CDR3 has 14 residues. With 5 bases clipped from V and 3 bases from J, the junction kept 4 bases outside the gene matches. The germline gives CDR1 SGHAT, CDR2 FQNNGV. CDR3 sequence reads: CASSLTGFGNTIYF. The DNA for the CDR3 is TGTGCCAGCAGCCTGACAGGGTTTGGAAACACCATATATTTT.

The CDR3 bases are TGTGCCACCAGTGACGCTAGCGGGAGCTCCTACAATGAGCAGTTCTTC. Its translation is CATSDASGSSYNEQFF. V gene TRBV24-1 combines with J gene TRBJ2-1; 10 bases are a match to TRBD2. The CDR3 consists of 16 residues. The germline V gene has CDR1 KGHDR and CDR2 SFDVKD. J was trimmed by 0 bases and V by 4 bases; bases with no gene match: 2.

This clone has only a few counts. The chain links TRBV11-2 to TRBJ1-3; 8 positions match TRBD1. With 4 bases clipped from V and 4 bases from J, the junction kept 3 bases outside the gene matches. This CDR3 is 14 amino acids long. The germline gives CDR1 SGHAT, CDR2 FQNNGV. The DNA for the CDR3 is TGTGCCAGCAGCTGGACAGGGACAGGAAACACCATATATTTT. It specifies CASSWTGTGNTIYF. Full variable domain (rest looked up from reference TRBV11-2 and TRBJ1-3): EAGVAQSPRYKIIEKRQSVAFWCNPISGHATLYWYQQILGQGPKLLIQFQNNGVVDDSQLPKDRFSAERLKGVDSTLKIQPAKLEDSAVYLCASSWTGTGNTIYFGEGSWLTVV.

The genes are TRBV9 and TRBJ2-1; perhaps TRBD2 as D (5 bases). Deletions cut 0 bases from V and 1 base from J, with 14 bases between. The CDR3 is made up of 17 amino acids. Germline values: CDR1 SGDLS, CDR2 YYNGEE. For the CDR3, the DNA is TGTGCCAGCAGCGTAGCTACCGGCAGGAGGTCCTACAATGAGCAGTTCTTC. Translating it yields CASSVATGRRSYNEQFF.

The gene calls are TRBV6-2 or TRBV6-3 and TRBJ2-1, with 7 bases fitting TRBD2. The CDR3 totals 16 residues. Germline loops: CDR1 MNHEY, CDR2 SVGEGT. J gave up 4 bases and V 2 bases, and 8 bases lay outside the gene matches. DNA of the CDR3: TGTGCCAGCAGTTACGGGGCTAGCGGCTTTTACAATGAGCAGTTCTTC. Residues: CASSYGASGFYNEQFF.

The chain links TRBV27 to TRBJ2-3, with 7 bases aligning to TRBD1. The CDR3 is made up of 13 amino acids. The junction had 0 bases not matched to a gene; V was cut back by 2 bases and J by 4 bases. The V gene's germline CDR1 is MNHEY and CDR2 SMNVEV (reference sequence). The CDR3 loop reads CASSLQGADTQYF. The CDR3 bases are TGTGCCAGCAGTTTACAGGGGGCAGATACGCAGTATTTT.

The rearrangement joins TRBV6-5 to TRBJ2-5; D remains unclear. CDR1 is MNHEY, CDR2 SVGAGI, per germline. This CDR3 spans 11 amino acids. V was trimmed by 6 bases and J by 3 bases, leaving 5 bases between them. In DNA form, the CDR3 reads TGTGCCAGCAGGCAGAAAGAGACCCAGTACTTC. Translated, it gives CASRQKETQYF.

The CDR3 reads CASSVKAGGLYNEQFF. CDR3 sequence (DNA): TGTGCCAGCAGCGTGAAAGCGGGGGGACTCTACAATGAGCAGTTCTTC. The chain employs TRBV7-3 and TRBJ2-1; 9 bases map to TRBD2. The trim removed 5 bases at V and 3 bases at J, leaving 8 bases unmatched. Germline V lookup: CDR1 SGHTA, CDR2 FQGTGA. CDR3 length: 16 amino acids.

V gene TRBV29-1 combines with J gene TRBJ2-5, with unresolved D. Trimming took off 0 bases at V and 1 base at J, with 6 bases between the two ends. Germline V gene data show CDR1 as SQVTM and CDR2 as ANQGSEA. The CDR3 is 13 amino acids. The CDR3 loop reads CSVEEQFQETQYF. The DNA for the CDR3 is TGCAGCGTTGAAGAACAGTTCCAAGAGACCCAGTACTTC.

This clone was recorded once. The chain recombines TRBV5-1 with TRBJ2-5, with a tentative D call TRBD1 (6 bases). The CDR3 extends over 13 amino acids. Germline V CDR1 and CDR2: SGHRS, YFSETQ. Trimming took off 0 bases at V and 5 bases at J, with 8 bases between the two ends. CDR3 sequence reads: CASSLDRVETQYF. The CDR3 region has the DNA TGCGCCAGCAGCTTGGACAGGGTCGAGACCCAGTACTTC.

The chain carries TRBV7-9 and TRBJ2-1, with D perhaps TRBD1 (5 bases). Germline CDR1 reads SEHNR; CDR2 reads FQNEAQ (reference sequence). The CDR3 extends over 15 amino acids. Trimming pared 1 base from V and 2 bases from J, leaving 9 bases between. CDR3 sequence reads: CASSLGRVTYNEQFF. The CDR3 coding sequence is TGTGCCAGCAGCTTAGGCAGGGTGACCTACAATGAGCAGTTCTTC.

The rearrangement joins TRBV29-1 to TRBJ2-5; TRBD1 agrees at 11 bases. In germline, CDR1 is SQVTM, CDR2 ANQGSEA. V lost 6 bases to trimming and J lost 1 base; unmatched junction nucleotides: 7. The CDR3 loop spans 15 amino acids. The CDR3: CSVSPGTGGQETQYF. CDR3 bases: TGCAGCGTAAGTCCCGGGACAGGGGGCCAAGAGACCCAGTACTTC.

This clone has just a few counts. This CDR3 reads CASSLELAGTQYF. For the CDR3, the DNA is TGCGCCAGCAGCTTGGAATTAGCGGGTACGCAGTATTTT. The gene calls are TRBV5-1 and TRBJ2-3; TRBD2 matches 7 bases. The V segment lost 0 bases and the J segment 8 bases; nucleotides outside the gene matches: 3. This CDR3 has 13 residues. Germline lookup yields CDR1 SGHRS and CDR2 YFSETQ.

The chain recombines TRBV18 with TRBJ1-5; 10 positions agree with TRBD1. This CDR3 is built from 16 residues. The ends lost 2 bases at V and 7 bases at J; junction bases unmatched: 8. Germline CDR1 reads KGHSH; CDR2 reads LQKENI. The CDR3, as DNA: TGTGCCAGCTCACCAAACGTGGGACAGGGGATGCAGCCCCAGCATTTT. As protein: CASSPNVGQGMQPQHF.

This clone was counted a single time. The rearrangement uses TRBV9 and TRBJ2-5; 9 positions match TRBD2. Germline-derived CDR1 and CDR2 are SGDLS and YYNGEE. The J segment lost 5 bases and the V segment lost 0 bases, leaving 11 bases of the junction unmatched. The CDR3 totals 17 residues. CDR3 in amino acids: CASSVDPAGGGKETQYF. As DNA, the CDR3 is TGTGCCAGCAGCGTAGATCCAGCGGGAGGAGGGAAGGAGACCCAGTACTTC. Drawing the rest from reference TRBV9 and TRBJ2-5, the complete variable domain is DSGVTQTPKHLITATGQRVTLRCSPRSGDLSVYWYQQSLDQGLQFLIQYYNGEERAKGNILERFSAQQFPDLHSELNLSSLELGDSALYFCASSVDPAGGGKETQYFGPGTRLLVL.